The 29 T cell receptor beta chains below all came from one sample that was sequenced in a study of blood T cell repertoires in COVID-19. The repertoire was sequenced with immunoSEQ multiplex PCR; TCRdb's copy has only in-frame clones and lacks some. The sample carries hundreds of thousands of clones, nearly 90% recorded once. The sample consisted of peripheral blood. All receptors derive from a woman aged 30 to 39 with COVID-19, enrolled during active disease.

The chain carries TRBV2 and TRBJ1-5, with 8 bases lining up with TRBD1. This CDR3 contains 16 residues. CDR1 is SNHLY and CDR2 is FYNNEI in the germline V gene. Germline trimming cut 7 bases from V and 5 bases from J; bases unmatched to any gene: 13. DNA of the CDR3: TGTGCCAGCATGGCGGACAGGGTGCGTTGGGATCAGCCCCAGCATTTT. Its translation: CASMADRVRWDQPQHF.

The chain has TRBV3-1 (or the pseudogene TRBV3-2) and TRBJ1-3; the D gene is possibly TRBD1 (5 bases). The CDR3 loop spans 13 amino acids. Per germline, CDR1 LGHDT and CDR2 YNNKEL (reference sequence). Trimming shortened V by 2 bases and J by 7 bases, and 9 bases separated the two germline ends. The CDR3 protein is CASSQLRGNTIYF. As DNA, the CDR3 is TGTGCCAGCAGCCAACTACGGGGGAACACCATATATTTT.

This clone occurred once. The chain carries TRBV6-5 and TRBJ1-4; TRBD1 might be the D (6 bases). CDR3 length equals 14 residues. Germline CDR1 is MNHEY and CDR2 is SVGAGI. Between the trimmed V and J ends, which lost 6 bases and 6 bases, there was a span of 14 bases. The CDR3 region has the DNA TGTGCCAGCAGAGTCAGGGGAAAGGATGAAAAACTGTTTTTT. Residues: CASRVRGKDEKLFF.

This clone was counted only a few times. The chain links TRBV5-6 to TRBJ1-2; 7 nucleotides line up with TRBD1. Trimming took 0 bases from V and 4 from J; bases not matched to a gene: 3. The CDR3 extends over 14 amino acids. Germline V gene lookup returns CDR1 SGHDT and CDR2 YYEEEE. The CDR3 here is CASSLGRQGYGYTF. The DNA of the CDR3 is TGTGCCAGCAGCTTGGGGCGACAGGGCTATGGCTACACCTTC.

The genes are TRBV4-1 and TRBJ2-1, with D possibly TRBD1 on 5 matching bases. The CDR3 has 12 residues. Germline V gene lookup returns CDR1 MGHRA and CDR2 YSYEKL. Trimming pared 4 bases from V and 7 bases from J, leaving 8 bases between. CDR3 loop: CASSRGANEQFF. The CDR3 nucleotides read TGCGCCAGCAGCCGGGGCGCTAATGAGCAGTTCTTC.

As DNA, the CDR3 is TGCAGTGCTAGTCTGGACAGGGGTGACAATCAGCCCCAGCATTTT. Residues: CSASLDRGDNQPQHF. The V call is TRBV20-1, the J call TRBJ1-5; 9 bases match TRBD1. From germline, CDR1 is DFQATT and CDR2 SNEGSKA (reference sequence). The CDR3 has 15 residues. The J segment lost 3 bases and the V segment lost 3 bases, leaving 6 bases of the junction unmatched.

The V gene is TRBV15, the J gene TRBJ1-4, with D perhaps TRBD1 (5 bases). Germline assignment: CDR1 LNHNV and CDR2 YYDKDF (reference sequence). The CDR3 has 17 amino acids. V was pared by 0 bases and J by 7 bases, with 18 bases between. CDR3 amino acids: CATSRDSEGTAAEKLFF. In DNA, the CDR3 is TGTGCCACCAGCAGAGATTCAGAAGGGACTGCGGCTGAAAAACTGTTTTTT.

The chain couples TRBV6-5 to TRBJ1-5; 8 bases agree with TRBD1. CDR1 is MNHEY and CDR2 is SVGAGI in the germline V gene. The V gene end was trimmed by 6 bases and the J gene end by 5 bases; junction bases not matched to a gene: 6. This CDR3 comprises 14 residues. In nucleotides, the CDR3 is TGTGCCAGCAGATCAACAGGGGGATATCAGCCCCAGCATTTT. Residues: CASRSTGGYQPQHF.

The rearrangement joins TRBV12-3 or TRBV12-4 to TRBJ1-6; possible D gene TRBD1, 5 bases. This CDR3 spans 13 amino acids. Deletions cut 3 bases from V and 14 bases from J, with 14 bases between. The CDR3 sequence is CASSFGGVRALHF. As DNA, the CDR3 is TGTGCCAGCAGTTTCGGGGGGGTGAGGGCCCTCCACTTT.

This rearrangement joins TRBV20-1 to TRBJ2-1; weak D call: TRBD2 (5 bases). This CDR3 has 14 amino acids. Germline values: CDR1 DFQATT, CDR2 SNEGSKA (reference sequence). Trimming cost V 3 bases and J 5 bases, with 14 bases left between them. The CDR3 loop is CSASPGRGNNEQFF. The CDR3 DNA follows: TGCAGTGCTAGTCCCGGCCGGGGTAACAATGAGCAGTTCTTC.

The gene calls are TRBV18 and TRBJ1-6; the match to TRBD1 covers 7 bases. This CDR3 spans 15 amino acids. The V gene's germline CDR1 is KGHSH and CDR2 LQKENI. The V and J ends lost 2 bases and 5 bases, in that order; junction bases with no gene match: 3. The CDR3 sequence: CASSPGRGNNSPLHF. CDR3 nucleotide sequence: TGTGCCAGCTCACCAGGCAGGGGGAATAATTCACCCCTCCACTTT.

The genes are TRBV4-1 and TRBJ1-5; D ambiguous. The V gene's germline CDR1 is MGHRA and CDR2 YSYEKL. V lost 0 bases and J lost 2, with 8 bases in between. The CDR3 length is 15 residues. CDR3 protein: CASSQDARGNQPQHF. The CDR3 DNA follows: TGCGCCAGCAGCCAAGATGCCCGGGGCAATCAGCCCCAGCATTTT.

V usage is TRBV6-5 and J usage is TRBJ1-2, with a possible D match to TRBD1 (6 bases). The germline gives CDR1 MNHEY, CDR2 SVGAGI. There are 13 residues in the CDR3. V was shortened by 6 bases and J by 4 bases, with 12 bases between the two germline ends. CDR3 protein: CASRPGVGYGYTF. In nucleotides, the CDR3 is TGTGCCAGCAGGCCAGGGGTTGGCTATGGCTACACCTTC.

V and J are TRBV21-1 and TRBJ1-1. TRBV21-1 is marked as a pseudogene. The CDR3 runs 13 residues. CDR3 loop: CASSTLRSTEAFF. Here the CDR3 DNA reads TGTGCCAGCAGCACCCTTAGGAGCACTGAAGCTTTCTTT.

This chain joins TRBV2 and TRBJ2-7; 10 positions match TRBD1. Germline V gives CDR1 SNHLY, CDR2 FYNNEI. This CDR3 is built from 15 residues. Losses at the gene ends were 6 bases for V and 6 bases for J; bases not matched to a gene: 11. The CDR3 region has the DNA TGTGCCAGCAGAAGGCGCGGGACAGGGGTGCCCGAGCAGTACTTC. This gives the protein CASRRRGTGVPEQYF.

This chain connects TRBV10-1 to TRBJ2-5; TRBD2 matches at 8 bases. V gave up 6 bases and J gave up 5 bases; unmatched junction bases: 5. The CDR3 is made up of 13 amino acids. Germline assignment: CDR1 WNHNN and CDR2 SYGVQD (reference sequence). The CDR3 loop is CASRFGGAETQYF. The CDR3 nucleotides read TGCGCCAGCAGATTCGGGGGGGCTGAGACCCAGTACTTC.

The chain is built from TRBV4-1 and TRBJ1-6; 12 bases line up with TRBD1. The CDR3 spans 19 residues. With V trimmed by 2 bases and J by 8 bases, 13 bases remained unmatched. Germline CDR1 MGHRA, CDR2 YSYEKL. The CDR3 sequence: CASSQPVPGTGGLYSPLHF. The CDR3 DNA reads as TGCGCCAGCAGCCAACCCGTACCCGGGACAGGGGGCTTGTATTCACCCCTCCACTTT.

This chain links TRBV19 with TRBJ2-6; D perhaps matches TRBD2 (5 bases). Trimming stripped 1 base from V and 0 bases from J, with 10 bases between. CDR3 size: 17 residues. Germline V gene sequence: CDR1 LNHDA, CDR2 SQIVND (reference sequence). In DNA form, the CDR3 reads TGTGCCAGTAGTATAGGGACTGATTCCTCTGGGGCCAACGTCCTGACTTTC. Translated, it gives CASSIGTDSSGANVLTF.

The chain couples TRBV30 to TRBJ2-7; D is possibly TRBD1 (6 bases). V dropped 0 bases and J dropped 5 bases, with 20 bases sitting between them. CDR1 GTSNPN and CDR2 SVGIG come from the germline V gene (reference sequence). The CDR3 is 16 amino acids. The CDR3 here is CAWSVHLRGGLNEQYF. CDR3 nucleotides: TGTGCCTGGAGTGTACATCTGCGAGGGGGTCTTAACGAGCAGTACTTC.

In this sample, this clone turned up once. The rearrangement links TRBV4-1 to TRBJ2-1; no reliable D call. The CDR3 runs to 18 residues. CDR1 and CDR2 from the germline V gene are MGHRA and YSYEKL. V lost 6 bases to trimming and J lost 5 bases, with 26 bases between them. DNA of the CDR3: TGCGCCAGCAGTAGTTATAAGCATCCTCCGAACCCTCACAATGAGCAGTTCTTC. Translating it yields CASSSYKHPPNPHNEQFF.

The J gene is TRBJ1-2, the V gene TRBV20-1; TRBD1 matches 7 bases. The CDR3 totals 15 residues. J gave up 0 bases and V 7 bases, and 11 bases lay outside the gene matches. CDR1 and CDR2 (germline): DFQATT, SNEGSKA (reference sequence). The CDR3 DNA reads as TGCAGTGGTAGTGGGACAGTCACCTCTAACTATGGCTACACCTTC. It encodes CSGSGTVTSNYGYTF.

V is TRBV4-3 and J is TRBJ2-1; 7 bases match TRBD1. This CDR3 is 17 amino acids long. Germline V gene sequence: CDR1 LGHNA, CDR2 YSLEER. J gave up 8 bases and V 2 bases, and 15 bases lay outside the gene matches. CDR3 bases: TGCGCCAGCAGCCAATCCGTCCGGGACAGAAGCCGGGATGAGCAGTTCTTC. It codes for CASSQSVRDRSRDEQFF.

The chain combines TRBV7-8 with TRBJ1-2; 7 nucleotides match TRBD1. This CDR3 has 14 amino acids. Germline trimming cut 1 base from V and 8 bases from J; bases unmatched to any gene: 7. CDR1 is SGHVS and CDR2 is FQNEAQ in the germline V gene. The CDR3 spells CASSLVRTGGGYTF. The CDR3 coding sequence is TGTGCCAGCAGCTTAGTGCGGACAGGTGGGGGCTACACCTTC.

The chain joins TRBV30 to TRBJ1-3; TRBD1 might be the D (6 bases). This CDR3 has 12 amino acids. Trimming left V 5 bases short and J 4 bases short, with 9 bases between. In germline, CDR1 is GTSNPN, CDR2 SVGIG (reference sequence). CDR3 bases: TGTGCCTGGGGGACATCGGGAAACACCATATATTTT. Translating it yields CAWGTSGNTIYF. The whole variable domain, remainder taken from reference TRBV30 and TRBJ1-3, is SQTIHQWPATLVQPVGSPLSLECTVEGTSNPNLYWYRQAAGRGLQLLFYSVGIGQISSEVPQNLSASRPQDRQFILSSKKLLLSDSGFYLCAWGTSGNTIYFGEGSWLTVV.

This chain links TRBV6-5 with TRBJ1-6; D is perhaps TRBD1 (6 bases). V lost 5 bases and J lost 6, with 11 bases in between. There are 14 residues in the CDR3. Germline lookup yields CDR1 MNHEY and CDR2 SVGAGI. CDR3 DNA: TGTGCCAGCAGTCCTTCAGGGGCTAATTCACCCCTCCACTTT. Translation: CASSPSGANSPLHF.

The chain combines TRBV7-9 with TRBJ2-1; D uncertain. With 5 bases removed from V and 5 bases from J, the gap between germline ends came to 16 bases. The germline CDR1 and CDR2 sequences are SEHNR and FQNEAQ (reference sequence). This CDR3 is 15 amino acids long. The CDR3 loop is CASSRYELLDNEQFF. The CDR3 DNA reads TGTGCCAGCAGCCGCTACGAGCTCCTAGACAATGAGCAGTTCTTC.

The rearrangement joins TRBV18 to TRBJ1-1, with 10 positions matching TRBD1. Unmatched junction bases numbered 10, after V lost 2 bases and J lost 4 bases. Looked up from germline, CDR1 is KGHSH and CDR2 is LQKENI. The CDR3 consists of 17 residues. The CDR3 sequence is CASSPFKGQGPRTEAFF. The CDR3 DNA reads TGTGCCAGCTCACCATTTAAGGGACAGGGGCCTCGCACTGAAGCTTTCTTT.

The chain employs TRBV6-5 and TRBJ1-2, with 7 bases lining up with TRBD1. J lost 6 bases, V lost 6 bases, and 4 bases had no gene match. Per the germline V gene, CDR1 is MNHEY and CDR2 is SVGAGI. The CDR3 spans 12 residues. The CDR3 spells CASSDRADGYTF. The CDR3 DNA reads TGTGCCAGCAGCGACAGGGCGGATGGCTACACCTTC.

The rearrangement uses TRBV2 and TRBJ2-5; TRBD2 matches at 11 bases. Per the germline V gene, CDR1 is SNHLY and CDR2 is FYNNEI. This CDR3 has 17 amino acids. The ends lost 3 bases at V and 1 base at J; junction bases unmatched: 7. The CDR3: CASSDNTGLAVQETQYF. In nucleotides, the CDR3 is TGTGCCAGCAGTGATAACACGGGACTAGCGGTCCAAGAGACCCAGTACTTC.